These 18 T cell receptor beta chains were all obtained from the same sample, sequenced in a study of glioma-infiltrating T cells. Amplification of TCR alpha and beta CDR3 regions from RNA used iRepertoire nested multiplex PCR. TCRdb processed the multiplex PCR reads anew with MiXCR; each CDR3 protein has one entry. The profile shows about 210,000 distinct CDR3 sequences, about 32% of them singletons. Sample: glioma tissue, nonneoplastic brain tissue, or PBMCs (not recorded which). The receptor set was obtained from a human donor with low-grade glioma or glioblastoma, undergoing nonglioma brain surgery, or in good health (not recorded which).

This clonotype was observed many times. The rearrangement joins TRBV25-1 to TRBJ2-1; D is unresolved. The CDR3 has 13 residues. CDR1 and CDR2 from the germline V gene are MGHDK and SYGVNS. Trimming stripped 3 bases from V and 9 bases from J, with 12 bases between. CDR3 in amino acids: CASSEPGMVEQFF. The DNA for the CDR3 is TGTGCCAGCAGTGAGCCGGGTATGGTTGAGCAGTTCTTC.

This clonotype was recorded at least ten times. The chain has TRBV20-1 and TRBJ1-2; D gene uncertain. This CDR3 is built from 16 residues. The ends were cut back, 0 bases at V and 2 bases at J, with 16 bases in the middle. Germline V lookup: CDR1 DFQATT, CDR2 SNEGSKA (reference sequence). The CDR3 bases are TGCAGTGCTAGAGACAGCCGCACCTTAGGGAACTATGGCTACACCTTC. This sequence encodes CSARDSRTLGNYGYTF.

This clonotype showed up many times. The chain joins TRBV24-1 to TRBJ2-3; D is undetermined. The V and J ends lost 7 bases and 3 bases respectively, with 19 bases between them. Germline loops: CDR1 KGHDR, CDR2 SFDVKD. There are 16 residues in the CDR3. CDR3 DNA sequence: TGTGCCACCAGCAACGGAAGGCAGCTTGGGACAGATACGCAGTATTTT. Residues: CATSNGRQLGTDTQYF.

The table lists this clonotype with many counts. The rearrangement links TRBV20-1 to TRBJ2-7; TRBD1 agrees at 11 bases. Germline loops: CDR1 DFQATT, CDR2 SNEGSKA (reference sequence). V lost 7 bases and J lost 4; bases outside the gene matches: 9. This CDR3 spans 14 amino acids. DNA for the CDR3: TGCAGTGGGCGGGGACAGGGGGTTTCATACGAGCAGTACTTC. It is translated as CSGRGQGVSYEQYF.

At least ten counts were recorded for this clonotype. The chain is built from TRBV7-2 and TRBJ2-5; D may be TRBD2 (5 bases). The V end lost 1 base, the J end lost 4 bases, and 13 bases lay between the germline ends. CDR1 is SGHTA and CDR2 is FQGNSA in the germline V gene. The CDR3 is made up of 15 amino acids. CDR3 in amino acids: CASSLGPGSLETQYF. The CDR3, as DNA: TGTGCCAGCAGCTTAGGACCGGGGTCCTTAGAGACCCAGTACTTC.

In this sample, this clonotype turned up many times. The chain combines TRBV29-1 with TRBJ2-7; 8 positions agree with TRBD1. Trimming removed 6 bases from V and 5 bases from J; junction bases left unmatched: 9. In germline, CDR1 is SQVTM, CDR2 ANQGSEA. The CDR3 extends over 13 amino acids. The CDR3 DNA is TGCAGCGTCGCAGGGACAGGCGGAGACGAGCAGTACTTC. This codes for CSVAGTGGDEQYF.

The chain combines TRBV6-6 with TRBJ1-5; a weak D match, TRBD1 (5 bases). V was trimmed by 6 bases and J by 1 base, leaving 16 bases between them. This CDR3 spans 16 amino acids. Germline CDR1 and CDR2: MNHNY and SVGAGI (reference sequence). The CDR3 protein is CASRLQVFRSNQPQHF. The CDR3 bases are TGTGCCAGCAGGTTACAGGTCTTTAGGAGCAATCAGCCCCAGCATTTT.

This chain connects TRBV29-1 to TRBJ2-1; TRBD1 aligns across 7 bases. The trim removed 4 bases at V and 2 bases at J, leaving 5 bases unmatched. CDR1 is SQVTM and CDR2 is ANQGSEA in the germline V gene. The CDR3 has 14 amino acids. The CDR3 spells CSVVRDSAYNEQFF. The CDR3 DNA reads TGCAGCGTTGTTAGGGACAGTGCCTACAATGAGCAGTTCTTC.

The chain couples TRBV29-1 to TRBJ1-1; weak D call: TRBD1 (6 bases). The V gene's germline CDR1 is SQVTM and CDR2 ANQGSEA. The CDR3 sequence is 16 residues long. With 3 bases removed from V and 2 bases from J, the gap between germline ends came to 19 bases. CDR3 amino acids: CSVDPQTGTRNTEAFF. CDR3 nucleotide sequence: TGCAGCGTTGATCCGCAAACCGGGACAAGAAACACTGAAGCTTTCTTT.

CDR3 sequence (DNA): TGTGCCAGCACTCGTTTCGGTACCGGGGAGCTGTTTTTT. It is translated as CASTRFGTGELFF. The V gene is TRBV2, the J gene TRBJ2-2; D remains unclear. Germline V gene data show CDR1 as SNHLY and CDR2 as FYNNEI. CDR3 length equals 13 residues. Trimming removed 7 bases from V and 5 bases from J, with 11 bases in between.

This clonotype was counted at least ten times. The CDR3 nucleotides read TGTGCCAGCAGTTTATCATGGAGGGAGGGCGGGGATTGGCAAGAGACCCAGTACTTC. This gives the protein CASSLSWREGGDWQETQYF. The chain joins TRBV28 to TRBJ2-5; 7 bases are shared with TRBD2. Trimming removed 1 base from V and 2 bases from J; junction bases left unmatched: 16. Germline V gene sequence: CDR1 MDHEN, CDR2 SYDVKM. This CDR3 spans 19 amino acids.

Comments on this clonotype: One base away lies a much larger clone, so this may be a sequencing read error. Likely a read error: the CDR3 ends without its conserved phenylalanine or tryptophan. This sequence joins TRBV12-3 or TRBV12-4 and TRBJ1-2; 8 bases fit TRBD1. This CDR3 contains 13 residues. The V gene end was trimmed by 1 base and the J gene end by 5 bases; junction bases not matched to a gene: 0. CDR3 nucleotides: TGTGCCAGCAGTTTAGGGACAGGGTATGGCTACACCATC. Its translation: CASSLGTGYGYTI.

J is TRBJ1-1 and V is TRBV29-1, with D maybe TRBD1 (6 bases). Germline loops: CDR1 SQVTM, CDR2 ANQGSEA. Trimming removed 4 bases at V and 2 bases at J, with 14 bases between. The CDR3 length is 14 residues. Here the CDR3 DNA reads TGCAGCGTTGGGCACGAAGGGGGAAACACTGAAGCTTTCTTT. Protein product: CSVGHEGGNTEAFF.

V usage is TRBV7-9 and J usage is TRBJ2-7, with D unresolved. In germline, CDR1 is SEHNR, CDR2 FQNEAQ (reference sequence). V was cut by 6 bases and J by 5 bases, with 8 bases left in between. The CDR3 covers 11 residues. The CDR3 is CASRPANEQYF. CDR3 sequence (DNA): TGTGCCAGCAGACCTGCTAACGAGCAGTACTTC.

Notes on this clonotype: This may be a read error, as it is one base from a much larger clone. In nucleotides, the CDR3 is TGTGCCAGCAAGCCTAGCGGGATGGCGGCCGGGGAGCTGTTTTTT. Protein sequence: CASKPSGMAAGELFF. The chain employs TRBV12-3 or TRBV12-4 and TRBJ2-2; 9 bases align to TRBD2. This CDR3 is 15 amino acids long. The V segment lost 7 bases and the J segment 6 bases; nucleotides outside the gene matches: 9.

The J gene is TRBJ1-2, the V gene TRBV5-1; 9 nucleotides line up with TRBD1. Trimming removed 3 bases from V and 6 bases from J; junction bases left unmatched: 9. Germline loops: CDR1 SGHRS, CDR2 YFSETQ. This CDR3 has 15 residues. The CDR3: CASSSGQGLFNGYTF. CDR3 bases: TGCGCCAGCAGCTCGGGACAGGGACTGTTCAATGGCTACACCTTC. Variable domain in full (rest from reference TRBV5-1 and TRBJ1-2): KAGVTQTPRYLIKTRGQQVTLSCSPISGHRSVSWYQQTPGQGLQFLFEYFSETQRNKGNFPGRFSGRQFSNSRSEMNVSTLELGDSALYLCASSSGQGLFNGYTFGSGTRLTVV.

This clonotype was detected a few times. This chain connects TRBV27 to TRBJ2-1; 9 nucleotides agree with TRBD1. Per germline, CDR1 MNHEY and CDR2 SMNVEV (reference sequence). The CDR3 contains 14 residues. V gave up 6 bases and J gave up 4 bases; unmatched junction bases: 4. The CDR3 region is CASRPGQGYNEQFF. DNA of the CDR3: TGTGCCAGCAGACCGGGACAGGGTTACAATGAGCAGTTCTTC.

This clonotype was observed at least ten times. The chain uses TRBV2 and TRBJ2-3; possibly TRBD1 for D (5 bases). Germline CDR1 reads SNHLY; CDR2 reads FYNNEI. V lost 6 bases and J lost 6, with 19 bases in between. The CDR3 covers 15 residues. CDR3: CASSVVRGVVDTQYF. CDR3 DNA sequence: TGTGCCAGCAGCGTTGTAAGGGGCGTAGTGGATACGCAGTATTTT.